The present TCR beta chain was sequenced within a study of CD8+CD57+ T cells in acquired aplastic anemia (dated by TCRdb to between 2018 and 2020). Regarding the research as a whole: On average, sorted CD4+ and CD8+ cells yielded 3 to 4 ug of extracted DNA, with a range of roughly 0.17 to 30 ug. CD8+CD57+ expansion was defined as a frequency above the mean frequency observed in healthy subjects.

TCR beta VDJ combination and CDR3 sequence profiling used genomic DNA as the template. An Illumina HiSeq 2000 was used for TCR repertoire sequencing. In the paper's pipeline: Repertoire assessment relied on Simpson's diversity index, CDR3 size and DJ length profiles, and TRBV/TRBJ rearrangement plots. The most abundant DNA sequence in the deep sequencing data was defined as the immunodominant clone. CDR3 amino acid sequences were checked for sharing across subjects and were also compared against the VDJdb database and published repertoires. TCRdb trimmed public reads at Q25 via fastp, called clones via MiXCR and kept in-frame beta chains. CDR3 protein sequences are deduplicated, and each keeps its most common genes and DNA. What appears here as the V and J calls and clone size reflects TCRdb's work, not the paper's. In this sample the table shows about 290,000 distinct CDR3 sequences, about three fifths of which occur a single time. Together, the top ten hold approximately 1.2% of the sample.

The research as a whole found: Between patients and healthy controls, no significant difference in CD8+ Simpson's diversity was found (P=0.060). Although some 28 CD8+ CDR3 sequences were shared by patients and controls, these sequences appeared highly expressed in patients and within the immunodominant clones of patients.

The patients picked for sequencing were ones in whom flow cytometry had shown an expansion of CD8+CD57+ cells. All patients had severe acquired aplastic anemia diagnosed by International Study of Aplastic Anemia and Agranulocytosis and Camitta criteria. Patients had received no therapy at the time of blood sampling. TCR repertoires of sorted CD4+ and CD8+ blood T cells from severe aplastic anemia patients and healthy subjects were deep-sequenced in the study. Patients were enrolled in the USA under clinicaltrials.gov protocols 00001620, 01623167, 00001397, 00071045, 00081523 and 00961064. Ficoll-Paque density gradient centrifugation was used to isolate peripheral blood mononuclear cells. CD4+ and CD8+ T cells were sorted by FACS or magnetic beads before DNA extraction. About this clonotype itself: Its antigen target is currently unknown. Within one base of it there is no much larger clone, and no base qualities were kept.

Material: sorted CD4+, CD8+, or CD8+CD57+ T cells (not recorded which) from PBMCs. The receptor was derived from a human donor with aplastic anemia.

The DNA is TGTGCCAGCAGTTTGAGCGGCAGCAACACCGGGGAGCTGTTTTTT. Its product reads: CASSLSGSNTGELFF. The sequence links TRBV12-3 or TRBV12-4 to TRBJ2-2, and possibly TRBD2, on 5 matching bases. The CDR3, from cysteine to phenylalanine, totals 15 residues. Only the CDR3 region is kept as DNA, spanning 45 bases read in frame from base 1. V and J are truncated by 3 bases and 2 bases respectively, leaving an intervening sequence of 10 bases.